These 32 T cell receptor beta chains share one sample of origin, sequenced in a study of blood T cell repertoires in COVID-19. Some clones are missing from TCRdb's copy, which holds only in-frame ones; the method was immunoSEQ multiplex PCR. The profile shows about 190,000 clones, approximately 78% of them singletons. Sample: peripheral blood. These receptors originate from a woman aged 80 or over with active or convalescent COVID-19.

The genes are TRBV29-1 and TRBJ1-2, with D unclear. V dropped 7 bases and J dropped 4 bases, with 16 bases sitting between them. CDR1 and CDR2 (germline): SQVTM, ANQGSEA. This CDR3 has 13 amino acids. CDR3 bases: TGCAGCGCTGACTCCCCGGGAGGCTATGGCTACACCTTC. Translating gives CSADSPGGYGYTF.

V usage is TRBV2 and J usage is TRBJ1-2; D might be TRBD1 (6 bases). From germline, CDR1 is SNHLY and CDR2 FYNNEI. The CDR3 has 15 amino acids. V was shortened by 6 bases and J by 4 bases, with 18 bases between the two germline ends. The CDR3 protein is CASSPTGVPPYGYTF. The CDR3, as DNA: TGTGCCAGCAGCCCGACAGGCGTACCTCCCTATGGCTACACCTTC.

This chain connects TRBV25-1 to TRBJ2-1; 9 bases map to TRBD2. CDR3 size: 15 residues. V was pared by 7 bases and J by 3 bases, with 7 bases of the junction left unmatched. Germline lookup yields CDR1 MGHDK and CDR2 SYGVNS. This CDR3 is CASTVAGALYNEQFF. In DNA, the CDR3 is TGTGCCAGCACTGTAGCGGGGGCCCTCTACAATGAGCAGTTCTTC.

This chain's CDR3 is CASSLTEGTQYF. The CDR3 DNA reads TGTGCCAGCAGTTTAACAGAGGGGACCCAGTACTTC. V usage is TRBV12-3 or TRBV12-4 and J usage is TRBJ2-5; tentatively, D is TRBD2 (5 bases). This CDR3 region has 12 residues. V was cut by 2 bases and J by 7 bases, with 8 bases left in between.

V is TRBV9 and J is TRBJ2-7; tentatively, D is TRBD2 (6 bases). The CDR3 runs to 14 residues. Germline V lookup: CDR1 SGDLS, CDR2 YYNGEE. Trimming shortened V by 4 bases and J by 7 bases, and 18 bases separated the two germline ends. CDR3 sequence: CASSSQDGGMEQYF. In DNA form, the CDR3 reads TGTGCCAGCAGCTCCCAGGACGGGGGTATGGAGCAGTACTTC.

The gene calls are TRBV5-1 and TRBJ1-1; 7 nucleotides match TRBD1. Germline assignment: CDR1 SGHRS and CDR2 YFSETQ. V dropped 4 bases and J dropped 1; count of bases not matched to a gene: 10. The CDR3 loop spans 16 amino acids. Here the CDR3 reads CASSARDRRWNTEAFF. CDR3 sequence (DNA): TGCGCCAGCAGCGCCCGGGACAGAAGATGGAACACTGAAGCTTTCTTT.

V and J are TRBV28 and TRBJ2-7; perhaps TRBD2 as D (6 bases). V was cut by 5 bases and J by 4 bases, with 18 bases left in between. CDR3 length equals 15 residues. Germline V gene sequence: CDR1 MDHEN, CDR2 SYDVKM. The CDR3 sequence: CASSPRGGRGYEQYF. The CDR3, as DNA: TGTGCCAGCAGTCCCCGGGGAGGAAGGGGTTACGAGCAGTACTTC.

The chain has TRBV5-4 and TRBJ2-5, with 8 bases matching TRBD2. The germline CDR1 and CDR2 sequences are SGHNT and YYREEE (reference sequence). This CDR3 spans 15 amino acids. J gave up 5 bases and V 4 bases, and 10 bases lay outside the gene matches. CDR3 DNA sequence: TGTGCCAGCAGCCCGGCGGGGGGCGTAGGGGAGACCCAGTACTTC. Amino acid sequence: CASSPAGGVGETQYF.

The genes are TRBV6-5 and TRBJ1-1, with a tentative D call TRBD1 (5 bases). Germline loops: CDR1 MNHEY, CDR2 SVGAGI. The V end lost 2 bases, the J end lost 0 bases, and 13 bases lay between the germline ends. The CDR3 length is 16 residues. CDR3 bases: TGTGCCAGCAGTTACGGGGCCCTACACATGAACACTGAAGCTTTCTTT. Protein: CASSYGALHMNTEAFF.

This clone came up once. The chain couples TRBV5-1 to TRBJ2-7, with TRBD1 matching over 7 bases. This CDR3 region has 14 residues. With 0 bases clipped from V and 3 bases from J, the junction kept 3 bases outside the gene matches. Germline CDR1 SGHRS, CDR2 YFSETQ. The CDR3 loop reads CASSLVQGVYEQYF. CDR3 bases: TGCGCCAGCAGCTTGGTTCAGGGGGTCTACGAGCAGTACTTC.

The gene calls are TRBV5-1 and TRBJ1-4, with 10 bases fitting TRBD1. The V gene end was trimmed by 4 bases and the J gene end by 5 bases; junction bases not matched to a gene: 8. The CDR3 length is 16 residues. Germline CDR1 reads SGHRS; CDR2 reads YFSETQ. CDR3 coding DNA: TGCGCCAGCAGCGTCTTACCGGGACAGGGGAATGAAAAACTGTTTTTT. This gives the protein CASSVLPGQGNEKLFF.

This chain connects TRBV3-1 (or the pseudogene TRBV3-2) to TRBJ2-3, with 15 bases fitting TRBD2. V was pared by 9 bases and J by 2 bases, with 6 bases of the junction left unmatched. This CDR3 is 16 amino acids long. The germline CDR1 and CDR2 sequences are LGHDT and YNNKEL (reference sequence). The CDR3 region has the DNA TGTGCCAGTCGGAGGACTAGCGGGGGGGTCACAGATACGCAGTATTTT. As protein: CASRRTSGGVTDTQYF.

This sequence joins TRBV2 and TRBJ1-1; D not resolved. CDR1 and CDR2 from the germline V gene are SNHLY and FYNNEI. The CDR3 loop spans 13 amino acids. Trimming cost V 0 bases and J 8 bases, with 10 bases left between them. For the CDR3, the DNA is TGTGCCAGCAGTGAAGCGCACCCCGCGGAAGCTTTCTTT. This gives the protein CASSEAHPAEAFF.

The gene calls are TRBV19 and TRBJ2-5; perhaps TRBD1 as D (6 bases). The germline V and J ends were trimmed by 5 bases and 5 bases, with 18 bases remaining between them. The germline gives CDR1 LNHDA, CDR2 SQIVND (reference sequence). The CDR3 is made up of 15 amino acids. In nucleotides, the CDR3 is TGTGCCAGTAGTTTAACAGGGAGTTGGGGCGAGACCCAGTACTTC. Its translation: CASSLTGSWGETQYF.

V is TRBV3-1 (or the pseudogene TRBV3-2) and J is TRBJ1-1, with D unresolved. Germline V gene sequence: CDR1 LGHDT, CDR2 YNNKEL (reference sequence). The V gene lost 4 bases and the J gene lost 4 bases, with 16 bases spanning the gap. CDR3 size: 15 residues. CDR3 protein: CASSRVFGVGTEAFF. For the CDR3, the DNA is TGTGCCAGCAGCCGCGTTTTCGGGGTAGGCACTGAAGCTTTCTTT.

The genes are TRBV6-1 and TRBJ2-3; D is undetermined. In germline, CDR1 is MNHNS, CDR2 SASEGT. Trimming stripped 2 bases from V and 3 bases from J, with 9 bases between. This CDR3 spans 14 amino acids. As DNA, the CDR3 is TGTGCCAGCAGTGAACGCTGGAGAACAGATACGCAGTATTTT. It is translated as CASSERWRTDTQYF.

The gene calls are TRBV5-1 and TRBJ2-1; a possible D gene is TRBD1 (5 bases). V was cut by 3 bases and J by 3 bases, with 13 bases left in between. CDR3 length: 15 amino acids. The V gene's germline CDR1 is SGHRS and CDR2 YFSETQ. The CDR3, as DNA: TGCGCCAGCAGCTCACGATCCGACAGCTACAATGAGCAGTTCTTC. Amino acids: CASSSRSDSYNEQFF.

The chain employs TRBV19 and TRBJ1-5; D is uncertain. The germline gives CDR1 LNHDA, CDR2 SQIVND (reference sequence). The CDR3 loop spans 15 amino acids. Deletions cut 3 bases from V and 4 bases from J, with 13 bases between. The CDR3 nucleotides read TGTGCCAGTAGTATTTTGAGGGTAAGGAATCAGCCCCAGCATTTT. This translates into CASSILRVRNQPQHF.

The sample holds one count of this clone. V usage is TRBV18 and J usage is TRBJ2-1; TRBD1 agrees at 10 bases. With 6 bases clipped from V and 6 bases from J, the junction kept 5 bases outside the gene matches. The V gene's germline CDR1 is KGHSH and CDR2 LQKENI. This CDR3 has 14 residues. In DNA, the CDR3 is TGTGCCAGCTCCCAAGACAGGGGGCGCAATGAGCAGTTCTTC. It yields the protein CASSQDRGRNEQFF. Combining the CDR3 with reference TRBV18 and TRBJ2-1 gives the whole variable domain NAGVMQNPRHLVRRRGQEARLRCSPMKGHSHVYWYRQLPEEGLKFMVYLQKENIIDESGMPKERFSAEFPKEGPSILRIQQVVRGDSAAYFCASSQDRGRNEQFFGPGTRLTVL.

The chain recombines TRBV27 with TRBJ2-1, with 7 bases fitting TRBD2. The trim removed 0 bases at V and 8 bases at J, leaving 7 bases unmatched. This CDR3 comprises 15 residues. Germline assignment: CDR1 MNHEY and CDR2 SMNVEV (reference sequence). The CDR3 region has the DNA TGTGCCAGCAGTTTATCGCCCACTAGCGTCTATGAGCAGTTCTTC. Translating gives CASSLSPTSVYEQFF.

In its sample, this clone was seen a few times. The chain has TRBV24-1 and TRBJ2-1; possible D gene TRBD1, 5 bases. This CDR3 has 16 amino acids. Per the germline V gene, CDR1 is KGHDR and CDR2 is SFDVKD. The V end lost 5 bases, the J end lost 6 bases, and 19 bases lay between the germline ends. The CDR3 DNA sequence: TGTGCCACCAGTGCCTCACAGGCGGATCGACGCAATGAGCAGTTCTTC. Translation gives CATSASQADRRNEQFF.

V and J are TRBV2 and TRBJ2-6, with 10 bases aligning to TRBD1. Trimming removed 8 bases from V and 1 base from J; junction bases left unmatched: 2. The CDR3 extends over 15 amino acids. CDR1 and CDR2 (germline): SNHLY, FYNNEI. CDR3 sequence reads: CASGGQGSGANVLTF. CDR3 nucleotides: TGTGCCAGCGGGGGACAGGGGTCTGGGGCCAACGTCCTGACTTTC.

The V and J genes are TRBV7-8 and TRBJ1-5; the D is unclear. The germline V gene encodes CDR1 SGHVS and CDR2 FQNEAQ. This CDR3 has 17 amino acids. V was clipped by 4 bases and J by 0 bases, with 16 bases between them. CDR3 nucleotides: TGTGCCAGCAGCTATCCTCGAGGGCGAGATAGCAATCAGCCCCAGCATTTT. Translation: CASSYPRGRDSNQPQHF.

The chain joins TRBV18 to TRBJ2-7, with unresolved D. Germline V gene sequence: CDR1 KGHSH, CDR2 LQKENI. V lost 1 base and J 2 bases, leaving 9 bases between the germline ends. This CDR3 contains 14 residues. The CDR3 bases are TGTGCCAGCTCACCACGGTCGGGTACCTACGAGCAGTACTTC. This codes for CASSPRSGTYEQYF.

The V call is TRBV28, the J call TRBJ1-2, with TRBD1 identical over 7 bases. The germline CDR1 and CDR2 sequences are MDHEN and SYDVKM. The V gene end was trimmed by 6 bases and the J gene end by 5 bases; junction bases not matched to a gene: 9. The CDR3 is 14 residues long. This CDR3 is CASSSGTALYGYTF. The CDR3 nucleotides are TGTGCCAGCAGCTCTGGGACAGCTCTATATGGCTACACCTTC.

This clone was detected a few times. The V call is TRBV19, the J call TRBJ1-1; D unclear. The germline CDR1 and CDR2 sequences are LNHDA and SQIVND (reference sequence). The V end was cut by 5 bases, the J end by 0 bases, with 7 bases between. The CDR3 is 13 amino acids. The chain's CDR3 is CASSPRLNTEAFF. The DNA for the CDR3 is TGTGCCAGTAGTCCGAGATTGAACACTGAAGCTTTCTTT. Full variable domain (outside the CDR3, taken from reference TRBV19 and TRBJ1-1): DGGITQSPKYLFRKEGQNVTLSCEQNLNHDAMYWYRQDPGQGLRLIYYSQIVNDFQKGDIAEGYSVSREKKESFPLTVTSAQKNPTAFYLCASSPRLNTEAFFGQGTRLTVV.

The rearrangement links TRBV9 to TRBJ1-5; perhaps TRBD1 as D (5 bases). Germline V gives CDR1 SGDLS, CDR2 YYNGEE. V was pared by 0 bases and J by 5 bases, with 15 bases between. This CDR3 has 16 amino acids. In DNA, the CDR3 is TGTGCCAGCAGCGTAGTCTGGGGGAGGTTGGATCAGCCCCAGCATTTT. Translation: CASSVVWGRLDQPQHF.

This chain links TRBV30 with TRBJ2-2; tentative D call: TRBD1 (5 bases). Trimming removed 0 bases from V and 3 bases from J, with 8 bases in between. The CDR3 has 14 amino acids. Germline-derived CDR1 and CDR2 are GTSNPN and SVGIG (reference sequence). Here the CDR3 DNA reads TGTGCCTGGAGTGTACAACAGGACACCGGGGAGCTGTTTTTT. Residues: CAWSVQQDTGELFF.

The rearrangement links TRBV9 to TRBJ2-5; 13 bases are shared with TRBD2. The germline gives CDR1 SGDLS, CDR2 YYNGEE. V lost 3 bases to trimming and J lost 3 bases; unmatched junction nucleotides: 5. CDR3 size: 16 residues. CDR3 amino acids: CASSARGTSGEETQYF. CDR3 nucleotides: TGTGCCAGCAGCGCGCGGGGGACTAGCGGGGAAGAGACCCAGTACTTC. Full variable domain (remainder filled in from reference TRBV9 and TRBJ2-5): DSGVTQTPKHLITATGQRVTLRCSPRSGDLSVYWYQQSLDQGLQFLIQYYNGEERAKGNILERFSAQQFPDLHSELNLSSLELGDSALYFCASSARGTSGEETQYFGPGTRLLVL.

The rearrangement joins TRBV2 to TRBJ1-6, with D perhaps matching TRBD1 (6 bases). Trimming removed 5 bases from V and 4 bases from J, with 6 bases in between. The length of the CDR3 is 13 residues. CDR1 is SNHLY, CDR2 FYNNEI, per germline. The CDR3 is CASSTGYNSPLHF. The CDR3 DNA reads TGTGCCAGCAGTACAGGGTATAATTCACCCCTCCACTTT.

The count of this clone is one. J is TRBJ1-2 and V is TRBV2; 8 nucleotides line up with TRBD1. After removal of 7 bases from V and 5 bases from J, the junction contained 9 bases not matched to a gene. This CDR3 is built from 14 residues. The germline CDR1 and CDR2 sequences are SNHLY and FYNNEI. The CDR3 DNA sequence: TGTGCCAGCAACGAAGACAGGGGCTATTATGGCTACACCTTC. Protein sequence: CASNEDRGYYGYTF. Full variable domain (outside the CDR3, taken from reference TRBV2 and TRBJ1-2): EPEVTQTPSHQVTQMGQEVILRCVPISNHLYFYWYRQILGQKVEFLVSFYNNEISEKSEIFDDQFSVERPDGSNFTLKIRSTKLEDSAMYFCASNEDRGYYGYTFGSGTRLTVV.

The V call is TRBV7-2, the J call TRBJ1-6, with TRBD1 matching 7 bases. The CDR3 length is 14 residues. CDR1 and CDR2 (germline): SGHTA, FQGNSA. Trimming cost V 4 bases and J 8 bases; bases outside gene matches: 5. CDR3 in amino acids: CASSSQGVDSPLHF. Written as DNA, the CDR3 is TGTGCCAGCAGCTCCCAGGGGGTTGATTCACCCCTCCACTTT.